This T cell receptor (beta chain) originates from a study of post-analysis software for immune sequencing data. Study-wide background: Clinical courses comprised relapsing-remitting, secondary progressive and progressive-relapsing multiple sclerosis.

Tagging with unique molecular identifiers was a feature of the TCR beta cDNA libraries. T cells numbering 1 to 10 million yielded cDNA molecules that totaled around 500,000. One entry per CDR3 protein, called by TCRdb with MiXCR from the PCR reads. Among fewer than 900,000 distinct CDR3 sequences listed, about 43% were seen once. Overall study results and limits: Multiple sclerosis patients showed significantly lower normalized Chao1 diversity than controls did. Relative to controls, patients had about 5 TRBV segments at higher frequency, with TRBV5-6, TRBV5-1 and TRBV20-1 among these.

This CDR3 is 13 amino acids long. CDR1 and CDR2 from the germline V gene are LNHNV and YYDKDF (reference sequence). The V segment lost 5 bases and the J segment 11 bases; nucleotides outside the gene matches: 4. This clonotype was counted only a few times. Its antigen is as yet unknown. Specimen: blood. This chain links TRBV15 with TRBJ2-1; TRBD2 agrees at 12 bases. The receptor's source is a girl aged 10-17 years with multiple sclerosis. Here the CDR3 DNA reads TGTGCCACCAGCGAGGGACTAGCGGGCCAGCAGTTCTTC. Amino acid sequence: CATSEGLAGQQFF. Complete variable domain (other parts from reference TRBV15 and TRBJ2-1): DAMVIQNPRYQVTQFGKPVTLSCSQTLNHNVMYWYQQKSSQAPKLLFHYYDKDFNNEADTPDNFQSRRPNTSFCFLDIRSPGLGDTAMYLCATSEGLAGQQFFGPGTRLTVL.